Listed here are 9 T cell receptor beta chains from one sample, sequenced in a study of cytomegalovirus exposure and HLA in healthy donors. In the PCR, 60 Vbeta and 13 Jbeta primers were used. Here immunoSEQ multiplex PCR was the method, and the copy in TCRdb shows in-frame clones only, minus some. The table lists around 150,000 clones, around 80% of them singletons. Material: PBMCs. The receptors stem from a young man in good health.

This clone was seen only a few times. The chain uses TRBV29-1 and TRBJ2-1; D gene unclear. CDR3 size: 12 residues. Trimming cost V 2 bases and J 4 bases, with 6 bases left between them. The germline CDR1 and CDR2 sequences are SQVTM and ANQGSEA. The CDR3 loop reads CSVEIEYNEQFF. DNA for the CDR3: TGCAGCGTTGAAATAGAGTACAATGAGCAGTTCTTC.

This chain uses TRBV5-1 with TRBJ2-1, with 11 bases matching TRBD2. This CDR3 has 16 residues. The germline V gene has CDR1 SGHRS and CDR2 YFSETQ. The trim removed 4 bases at V and 1 base at J, leaving 4 bases unmatched. The CDR3, as DNA: TGCGCCAGCAGCGCGAGGACTAGCGGGTCCTACAATGAGCAGTTCTTC. This encodes CASSARTSGSYNEQFF.

The gene calls are TRBV4-3 and TRBJ1-1; TRBD1 matches at 7 bases. The junction had 5 bases not matched to a gene; V was cut back by 9 bases and J by 1 base. The CDR3 extends over 13 amino acids. CDR1 LGHNA and CDR2 YSLEER come from the germline V gene. The CDR3 sequence is CASSGGWNTEAFF. CDR3 nucleotide sequence: TGCGCCAGTTCAGGGGGTTGGAACACTGAAGCTTTCTTT.

This clone was observed once. V gene TRBV5-5 combines with J gene TRBJ2-5; D perhaps matches TRBD1 (6 bases). Germline CDR1 reads SGHKS; CDR2 reads YYEKEE (reference sequence). The CDR3 has 13 residues. The ends were cut back, 4 bases at V and 1 base at J, with 8 bases in the middle. The CDR3, as DNA: TGTGCCAGCAGCATACAGGGCCAAGAGACCCAGTACTTC. It encodes CASSIQGQETQYF.

The rearrangement joins TRBV6-1 to TRBJ1-2, with TRBD1 identical over 7 bases. The J segment lost 8 bases and the V segment lost 2 bases, leaving 8 bases of the junction unmatched. The length of the CDR3 is 14 residues. The V gene's germline CDR1 is MNHNS and CDR2 SASEGT. CDR3 in DNA: TGTGCCAGCAGTGAAAGGTGGGGACAGAAAGGCTACACCTTC. The encoded protein is CASSERWGQKGYTF.

V gene TRBV28 combines with J gene TRBJ2-3; TRBD1 might be the D (6 bases). This CDR3 comprises 16 residues. CDR1 is MDHEN and CDR2 is SYDVKM in the germline V gene. The V end lost 2 bases, the J end lost 6 bases, and 18 bases lay between the germline ends. CDR3 nucleotides: TGTGCCAGCAGTTTAGGGACAAAACCCCCAGGGGATACGCAGTATTTT. This gives the protein CASSLGTKPPGDTQYF.

The V gene is TRBV28, the J gene TRBJ2-7, with TRBD1 matching over 7 bases. The germline V gene has CDR1 MDHEN and CDR2 SYDVKM. The CDR3 loop spans 15 amino acids. J gave up 4 bases and V 5 bases, and 11 bases lay outside the gene matches. CDR3: CASSGSGTADYEQYF. As DNA, the CDR3 is TGTGCCAGCAGTGGATCCGGGACAGCGGATTACGAGCAGTACTTC. The complete variable domain, with remaining parts taken from reference TRBV28 and TRBJ2-7, reads DVKVTQSSRYLVKRTGEKVFLECVQDMDHENMFWYRQDPGLGLRLIYFSYDVKMKEKGDIPEGYSVSREKKERFSLILESASTNQTSMYLCASSGSGTADYEQYFGPGTRLTVT.

Only a few counts were recorded for this clone. The chain recombines TRBV25-1 with TRBJ1-2; D perhaps matches TRBD1 (5 bases). Trimming cost V 7 bases and J 2 bases, with 11 bases left between them. CDR1 is MGHDK, CDR2 SYGVNS, per germline. The CDR3 spans 13 residues. The CDR3 reads CASTEGQNYGYTF. DNA for the CDR3: TGTGCCAGCACCGAAGGACAAAACTATGGCTACACCTTC.

The rearrangement joins TRBV28 to TRBJ1-2; tentative D call: TRBD1 (5 bases). The V end was cut by 7 bases, the J end by 4 bases, with 16 bases between. Germline CDR1 reads MDHEN; CDR2 reads SYDVKM. The CDR3 has 14 residues. The CDR3 loop is CASTLGQETYGYTF. In DNA, the CDR3 is TGTGCCAGCACCCTGGGGCAGGAAACCTATGGCTACACCTTC.